The clone carrying this T cell receptor (beta chain) was seen just once. Its matching antigen is unknown. This entry comes from a study of cytomegalovirus exposure and HLA in healthy donors. Whole-study findings and limits: Analyses of presence and absence presupposed an approximately uniform sequencing depth across donors. TCR beta chains associated with HLA were, in a later analysis, more clonally expanded than equally common others.

Primers for the PCR totalled 60 Vbeta and 13 Jbeta. Method: immunoSEQ multiplex PCR; TCRdb's copy keeps in-frame clones and lacks some. The sample includes 150,000 to 200,000 clones, 80% of them seen just once. What was sequenced was PBMCs. This clonotype originated in a male donor in good health and CMV-seropositive.

The CDR3 DNA reads as TGCGCCACCGGGGGGGTGGTGAACGAGCAGTACTTC. Amino acids: CATGGVVNEQYF. This chain joins TRBV5-1 and TRBJ2-7, with TRBD2 matching over 8 bases. With V trimmed by 9 bases and J by 5 bases, 7 bases remained unmatched. CDR1 and CDR2 from the germline V gene are SGHRS and YFSETQ. The CDR3 covers 12 residues.